The 8 T cell receptor beta chains presented below share a single source sample, sequenced in a study of cytomegalovirus exposure and HLA in healthy donors. Primers: 60 Vbeta forward and 13 Jbeta reverse. The table came from immunoSEQ multiplex PCR; TCRdb's copy has only in-frame clones and leaves some out. The repertoire includes over 150,000 clones, about three quarters of them detected once, and more than 3% sits in the top ten. Sequencing used PBMCs. The receptor set was obtained from a woman aged 60 to 75 in good health and CMV-seropositive.

This clone was detected a few times. The chain links TRBV18 to TRBJ1-4, with TRBD1 matching 11 bases. The CDR3 runs 15 residues. Germline V CDR1 and CDR2: KGHSH, LQKENI. J lost 10 bases, V lost 3 bases, and 7 bases had no gene match. CDR3 nucleotides: TGTGCCAGCTCACCTATCCCCGGGACAGGGGGAAAACTGTTTTTT. This translates into CASSPIPGTGGKLFF.

The chain combines TRBV27 with TRBJ2-7, with 9 bases lining up with TRBD1. The ends lost 5 bases at V and 1 base at J; junction bases unmatched: 6. CDR1 is MNHEY, CDR2 SMNVEV, per germline (reference sequence). This CDR3 is built from 15 residues. This chain's CDR3 is CASSAVGTGSYEQYF. The CDR3 DNA follows: TGTGCCAGCAGTGCGGTCGGGACAGGGTCCTACGAGCAGTACTTC.

The CDR3: CASSYHGQGFYEQYF. CDR3 bases: TGTGCCAGCAGTTACCATGGACAGGGGTTCTACGAGCAGTACTTC. The genes are TRBV27 and TRBJ2-7; 9 positions match TRBD1. The CDR3 is 15 residues long. The trim removed 4 bases at V and 3 bases at J, leaving 7 bases unmatched. Germline assignment: CDR1 MNHEY and CDR2 SMNVEV (reference sequence).

V usage is TRBV30 and J usage is TRBJ1-2; a weak D match, TRBD1 (5 bases). V dropped 3 bases and J dropped 5 bases, with 13 bases sitting between them. Germline-derived CDR1 and CDR2 are GTSNPN and SVGIG (reference sequence). This CDR3 has 13 amino acids. The CDR3 region is CAWRPQGLYGYTF. CDR3 coding DNA: TGTGCCTGGAGACCCCAGGGCCTTTATGGCTACACCTTC.

This chain connects TRBV7-8 to TRBJ2-7, with 12 bases matching TRBD2. CDR1 and CDR2 from the germline V gene are SGHVS and FQNEAQ. The junction had 7 bases not matched to a gene; V was cut back by 3 bases and J by 1 base. This CDR3 has 17 amino acids. Here the CDR3 reads CASSLSSGRAASYEQYF. CDR3 DNA sequence: TGTGCCAGCAGCTTGTCTAGCGGGAGGGCCGCGTCCTACGAGCAGTACTTC. The whole variable domain, filled in from reference TRBV7-8 and TRBJ2-7, reads GAGVSQSPRYKVAKRGQDVALRCDPISGHVSLFWYQQALGQGPEFLTYFQNEAQLDKSGLPSDRFFAERPEGSVSTLKIQRTQQEDSAVYLCASSLSSGRAASYEQYFGPGTRLTVT.

V usage is TRBV29-1 and J usage is TRBJ2-3; 7 bases align to TRBD2. V was pared by 5 bases and J by 6 bases, with 5 bases of the junction left unmatched. The CDR3 is 12 residues long. Germline assignment: CDR1 SQVTM and CDR2 ANQGSEA. CDR3 nucleotides: TGCAGCGTTAAGAAGGGAGGGGATACGCAGTATTTT. As protein: CSVKKGGDTQYF.

The genes are TRBV5-4 and TRBJ1-3; tentative D call: TRBD1 (5 bases). With 4 bases removed from V and 3 bases from J, the gap between germline ends came to 14 bases. This CDR3 has 15 residues. Germline V gene data show CDR1 as SGHNT and CDR2 as YYREEE (reference sequence). The CDR3 region is CASSVDQGYGNTIYF. CDR3 DNA: TGTGCCAGCAGCGTGGATCAGGGATATGGAAACACCATATATTTT.

This clone showed up just a few times. This chain connects TRBV28 to TRBJ2-5; tentative D call: TRBD1 (6 bases). The CDR3 is made up of 17 amino acids. The germline V gene encodes CDR1 MDHEN and CDR2 SYDVKM. V shed 5 bases and J shed 5 bases, with 24 bases lying between them. As DNA, the CDR3 is TGTGCCAGCAGTCCCGCCCCCGCGACAGGATCGTGGGAGACCCAGTACTTC. Its translation: CASSPAPATGSWETQYF.